These 7 T cell receptor beta chains were all obtained from the same sample, sequenced in a study of regulatory T cells in long-lasting Graves disease. As for time point: newly diagnosed GD, antithyroid drugs for less than 3 months. Making the TCR library involved RNA that had been extracted from PBMCs. Construction of the TCR beta libraries employed iRepertoire HTBI primers in conjunction with Arm-PCR of CDR3 regions. TCRdb called the multiplex PCR reads again in MiXCR, with one record for every CDR3 protein. The profile covers 350,000 to 450,000 distinct CDR3 sequences, with about 15% appearing a single time and over 15% taken by the ten largest. The sample was also linked to a second study, of T cells in Graves' hyperthyroidism and ophthalmopathy.

Sample: peripheral blood mononuclear cells (PBMCs), taken at new diagnosis, from a patient treated with antithyroid drugs. Every receptor here comes from a woman aged 25 to 39 with Graves disease.

With respect to this clonotype: This may be a read error, as it is one base from a much larger clone. The gene calls are TRBV20-1 and TRBJ2-7, with 9 bases fitting TRBD2. The CDR3 has 15 residues. Germline CDR1 reads DFQATT; CDR2 reads SNEGSKA (reference sequence). In nucleotides, the CDR3 is TGCAATGCGGGGGGGACGGAAACGGGCCCCTACGAGCAGTACTTC. It translates to CNAGGTETGPYEQYF.

This chain joins TRBV2 and TRBJ2-4; 10 bases agree with TRBD2. V shed 9 bases and J 3 bases; nucleotides not matched to a gene: 11. The CDR3 sequence is 16 residues long. Germline loops: CDR1 SNHLY, CDR2 FYNNEI. CDR3 DNA: TGTGCCAGTACCCCTCTAGCGGGAGTTCGCAAAAACATTCAGTACTTC. This encodes CASTPLAGVRKNIQYF.

The chain carries TRBV19 and TRBJ1-1, with D perhaps TRBD1 (5 bases). Germline CDR1 is LNHDA and CDR2 is SQIVND (reference sequence). There are 14 residues in the CDR3. The V gene lost 5 bases and the J gene lost 0 bases, with 10 bases spanning the gap. The CDR3 spells CASSFWDVNTEAFF. The CDR3 nucleotides read TGTGCCAGTAGTTTCTGGGACGTGAACACTGAAGCTTTCTTT.

This clonotype was seen once. A much larger clone lies a single base off, so this may be a read error. The rearrangement links TRBV4-1 to TRBJ2-1; 11 nucleotides agree with TRBD2. The DNA end is more similar to TRBJ2-5, so the J call may be wrong. Germline lookup yields CDR1 MGHRA and CDR2 YSYEKL. The CDR3 is 16 amino acids. The CDR3 DNA reads as TGCGCCAGCAGCCACGCCCTAGCGGGAGGCGGGGAGACCCAGTACTTC. Its translation is CASSHALAGGGETQYF.

This clonotype was seen repeatedly, ten times or more. V and J are TRBV7-9 and TRBJ1-5; D unclear. There are 12 residues in the CDR3. In germline, CDR1 is SEHNR, CDR2 FQNEAQ (reference sequence). V was trimmed by 3 bases and J by 4 bases, leaving 4 bases between them. The CDR3 loop reads CASSFQNQPQHF. As DNA, the CDR3 is TGTGCCAGCAGCTTCCAGAATCAGCCCCAGCATTTT.

This chain joins TRBV2 and TRBJ2-3; TRBD2 agrees at 7 bases. Unmatched junction bases numbered 7, after V lost 3 bases and J lost 4 bases. The CDR3 consists of 15 residues. Germline CDR1 is SNHLY and CDR2 is FYNNEI. The CDR3 DNA sequence: TGTGCCAGCAGTGATGCTGCGGGAGTATCAGATACGCAGTATTTT. It codes for CASSDAAGVSDTQYF.

The chain uses TRBV6-2 or TRBV6-3 and TRBJ2-7; 12 positions match TRBD2. The CDR3 runs to 17 residues. CDR1 is MNHEY and CDR2 is SVGEGT in the germline V gene. V gave up 2 bases and J gave up 9 bases; unmatched junction bases: 14. This CDR3 is CASSYDPSTSGGSVQYF. In DNA form, the CDR3 reads TGTGCCAGCAGTTACGACCCCTCGACTAGCGGGGGAAGCGTGCAGTACTTC.